These T cell receptor beta chains were read from a single sample in a study of T cell responses to AZD1222 COVID-19 vaccine. Some clones are missing from TCRdb's copy, which holds only in-frame ones; the method was immunoSEQ multiplex PCR. The repertoire holds 85,000 to 100,000 clones, with roughly nine tenths as singletons. Sequences were derived from peripheral blood, sampled on day 0 of AZD1222 vaccination. These receptor sequences come from an adult in good health. The CDR3 runs from the conserved cysteine through the conserved F or W. D genes are given only for firm matches. Expanded clones are given a class, and other clones once, few, many or no size at all.

J gene: TRBJ1-1; V gene: TRBV18; clone size: NA; D gene: NA; CDR3 protein: CASSPDSGINTEAFF; CDR3 DNA: TGTGCCAGCTCACCAGATTCAGGGATAAACACTGAAGCTTTCTTT
J gene: TRBJ1-2; V gene: TRBV9; clone size: NA; D gene: NA; CDR3 protein: CASSPGGGYGYTF; CDR3 DNA: TGTGCCAGCAGTCCCGGCGGGGGCTATGGCTACACCTTC
J gene: TRBJ1-4; V gene: TRBV6-5; clone size: NA; D gene: TRBD1; CDR3 protein: CASSWTGREKLFF; CDR3 DNA: TGTGCCAGCAGTTGGACAGGGAGAGAAAAACTGTTTTTT
J gene: TRBJ1-2; V gene: TRBV21-1; clone size: few; D gene: NA; CDR3 protein: CASSKGRDRFYGYTF; CDR3 DNA: TGTGCCAGCAGCAAAGGACGGGACAGGTTTTATGGCTACACCTTC
J gene: TRBJ2-7; V gene: TRBV10-2; clone size: NA; D gene: NA; CDR3 protein: CASSRAYYEQYF; CDR3 DNA: TGCGCCAGCAGTAGGGCCTACTACGAGCAGTACTTC
J gene: TRBJ2-1; V gene: TRBV5-1; clone size: once; D gene: NA; CDR3 protein: CASSTGNPPNEQFF; CDR3 DNA: TGCGCCAGCAGCACCGGAAATCCCCCCAATGAGCAGTTCTTC
J gene: TRBJ1-1; V gene: TRBV19; clone size: NA; D gene: NA; CDR3 protein: CASSILDAASEAFF; CDR3 DNA: TGTGCCAGTAGTATCCTCGACGCTGCCTCTGAAGCTTTCTTT
J gene: TRBJ2-2; V gene: TRBV3-1/TRBV3-2; clone size: NA; D gene: NA; CDR3 protein: CASMRSSPNTGELFF; CDR3 DNA: TGTGCCAGCATGCGGTCAAGCCCGAACACCGGGGAGCTGTTTTTT
J gene: TRBJ2-1; V gene: TRBV19; clone size: NA; D gene: NA; CDR3 protein: CASSIFAQDYNEQFF; CDR3 DNA: TGTGCCAGTAGTATTTTCGCACAAGACTACAATGAGCAGTTCTTC
J gene: TRBJ2-1; V gene: TRBV10-1; clone size: NA; D gene: NA; CDR3 protein: CASSTGGSYNEQFF; CDR3 DNA: TGCGCCAGCAGTACCGGGGGCTCCTACAATGAGCAGTTCTTC
J gene: TRBJ2-1; V gene: TRBV2; clone size: NA; D gene: TRBD1; CDR3 protein: CASSDLGGPGNEQFF; CDR3 DNA: TGTGCCAGCAGTGACTTAGGGGGCCCTGGCAATGAGCAGTTCTTC
J gene: TRBJ2-7; V gene: TRBV4-1; clone size: NA; D gene: TRBD2; CDR3 protein: CASSQEMGGYEQYF; CDR3 DNA: TGCGCCAGCAGCCAAGAGATGGGAGGGTACGAGCAGTACTTC
J gene: TRBJ2-1; V gene: TRBV7-9; clone size: NA; D gene: NA; CDR3 protein: CASSLTGHEQFF; CDR3 DNA: TGTGCCAGCAGCTTAACTGGCCATGAGCAGTTCTTC
J gene: TRBJ2-5; V gene: TRBV5-1; clone size: NA; D gene: NA; CDR3 protein: CASSLTEETQYF; CDR3 DNA: TGCGCCAGCAGCTTGACGGAAGAGACCCAGTACTTC
J gene: TRBJ1-5; V gene: TRBV3-1/TRBV3-2; clone size: NA; D gene: TRBD1; CDR3 protein: CASSQSPTGGSNQPQHF; CDR3 DNA: TGTGCCAGCAGCCAATCCCCCACAGGGGGGTCGAATCAGCCCCAGCATTTT
J gene: TRBJ2-7; V gene: TRBV5-5; clone size: few; D gene: TRBD2; CDR3 protein: CASSRRGGWEQYF; CDR3 DNA: TGTGCCAGCAGCCGTCGGGGGGGCTGGGAGCAGTACTTC
J gene: TRBJ1-1; V gene: TRBV5-6; clone size: NA; D gene: NA; CDR3 protein: CASSLGQMEAFF; CDR3 DNA: TGTGCCAGCAGCTTGGGGCAGATGGAAGCTTTCTTT
J gene: TRBJ1-1; V gene: TRBV7-9; clone size: NA; D gene: TRBD1; CDR3 protein: CASTDRVMNTEAFF; CDR3 DNA: TGTGCCAGCACTGACAGGGTAATGAACACTGAAGCTTTCTTT
J gene: TRBJ2-1; V gene: TRBV29-1; clone size: NA; D gene: NA; CDR3 protein: CSVEGNHEQFF; CDR3 DNA: TGCAGCGTGGAGGGGAACCATGAGCAGTTCTTC
J gene: TRBJ2-3; V gene: TRBV19; clone size: once; D gene: TRBD2; CDR3 protein: CASNRGGAQDTQYF; CDR3 DNA: TGTGCCAGTAACCGCGGGGGGGCCCAAGATACGCAGTATTTT
J gene: TRBJ2-7; V gene: TRBV15; clone size: NA; D gene: NA; CDR3 protein: CATSRDGSSGEQYF; CDR3 DNA: TGTGCCACCAGCAGAGATGGGTCTTCCGGCGAGCAGTACTTC
J gene: TRBJ1-5; V gene: TRBV28; clone size: NA; D gene: NA; CDR3 protein: CASRRPIYSNQPQHF; CDR3 DNA: TGTGCCAGCAGACGCCCTATTTATAGCAATCAGCCCCAGCATTTT
J gene: TRBJ1-2; V gene: TRBV12-3/TRBV12-4; clone size: NA; D gene: NA; CDR3 protein: CASSPGTVYGYTF; CDR3 DNA: TGTGCCAGCAGTCCCGGGACGGTGTATGGCTACACCTTC
J gene: TRBJ1-2; V gene: TRBV9; clone size: NA; D gene: NA; CDR3 protein: CASSVAGSNYGYTF; CDR3 DNA: TGTGCCAGCAGCGTAGCCGGCTCTAACTATGGCTACACCTTC
J gene: TRBJ1-3; V gene: TRBV4-3; clone size: NA; D gene: NA; CDR3 protein: CASSQETSLSGNTIYF; CDR3 DNA: TGCGCCAGCAGCCAAGAGACCTCACTCTCTGGAAACACCATATATTTT
J gene: TRBJ2-3; V gene: TRBV2; clone size: NA; D gene: TRBD1; CDR3 protein: CASSAYTSGTGGVDTQYF; CDR3 DNA: TGTGCCAGCAGTGCCTATACTTCCGGGACAGGGGGCGTAGATACGCAGTATTTT
J gene: TRBJ1-4; V gene: TRBV19; clone size: NA; D gene: TRBD1; CDR3 protein: CASRQGPNEKLFF; CDR3 DNA: TGTGCCAGTCGACAGGGGCCTAATGAAAAACTGTTTTTT
J gene: TRBJ2-7; V gene: TRBV6-5; clone size: NA; D gene: NA; CDR3 protein: CASYKGRGPPYEQYF; CDR3 DNA: TGTGCCAGCTACAAGGGCAGGGGCCCACCCTACGAGCAGTACTTC
J gene: TRBJ1-1; V gene: TRBV19; clone size: NA; D gene: NA; CDR3 protein: CASSIPGGVSRNTEAFF; CDR3 DNA: TGTGCCAGTAGTATCCCAGGTGGGGTGAGTAGGAACACTGAAGCTTTCTTT
J gene: TRBJ1-2; V gene: TRBV6-5; clone size: once; D gene: TRBD1; CDR3 protein: CASSLQGGEYGYTF; CDR3 DNA: TGTGCCAGCAGCCTACAGGGGGGAGAGTATGGCTACACCTTC
J gene: TRBJ1-5; V gene: TRBV2; clone size: NA; D gene: NA; CDR3 protein: CASSEIPNHFSQPQHF; CDR3 DNA: TGTGCCAGCAGTGAAATTCCGAACCATTTTAGCCAGCCCCAGCATTTT
J gene: TRBJ1-5; V gene: TRBV2; clone size: NA; D gene: TRBD1; CDR3 protein: CASRGTGGVNQPQHF; CDR3 DNA: TGTGCCAGCAGGGGGACAGGGGGCGTCAATCAGCCCCAGCATTTT
J gene: TRBJ1-2; V gene: TRBV5-6; clone size: NA; D gene: NA; CDR3 protein: CASSSAAYGYTF; CDR3 DNA: TGTGCCAGCAGCTCCGCGGCTTATGGCTACACCTTC
J gene: TRBJ2-3; V gene: TRBV11-2; clone size: NA; D gene: TRBD2; CDR3 protein: CASSLMAGVTDTQYF; CDR3 DNA: TGTGCCAGCAGCTTAATGGCGGGGGTCACAGATACGCAGTATTTT
J gene: TRBJ2-5; V gene: TRBV10-3; clone size: NA; D gene: NA; CDR3 protein: CAISAEYQETQYF; CDR3 DNA: TGTGCCATCAGCGCAGAGTACCAAGAGACCCAGTACTTC
J gene: TRBJ1-1; V gene: TRBV10-3; clone size: NA; D gene: NA; CDR3 protein: CAISESPGSFTEAFF; CDR3 DNA: TGTGCCATCAGTGAGTCCCCAGGGTCTTTCACTGAAGCTTTCTTT
J gene: TRBJ1-2; V gene: TRBV7-3; clone size: NA; D gene: NA; CDR3 protein: CASSLTGQGLIF; CDR3 DNA: TGTGCCAGCAGCTTAACGGGGCAGGGCCTAATCTTC
J gene: TRBJ1-2; V gene: TRBV7-9; clone size: NA; D gene: NA; CDR3 protein: CASSLGQDYGYTF; CDR3 DNA: TGTGCCAGCAGCTTAGGTCAGGACTATGGCTACACCTTC
J gene: TRBJ2-1; V gene: TRBV12-5; clone size: few; D gene: NA; CDR3 protein: CASGLGGRGGEQFF; CDR3 DNA: TGTGCTAGTGGTTTGGGTGGAAGAGGGGGTGAGCAGTTCTTC
J gene: TRBJ1-2; V gene: TRBV10-3; clone size: NA; D gene: NA; CDR3 protein: CAASGEVGYGYTF; CDR3 DNA: TGTGCCGCTTCAGGGGAGGTAGGCTATGGCTACACCTTC
J gene: TRBJ2-1; V gene: TRBV5-8; clone size: NA; D gene: TRBD1; CDR3 protein: CASSRLQGVAYNEQFF; CDR3 DNA: TGTGCCAGCAGCCGGCTTCAGGGGGTCGCCTACAATGAGCAGTTCTTC
J gene: TRBJ1-4; V gene: TRBV15; clone size: NA; D gene: TRBD1; CDR3 protein: CATSRTQGAGEKLFF; CDR3 DNA: TGTGCCACCAGCAGAACGCAGGGGGCGGGTGAAAAACTGTTTTTT
J gene: TRBJ2-1; V gene: TRBV3-1/TRBV3-2; clone size: NA; D gene: TRBD2; CDR3 protein: CASSQRAGGIYNEQFF; CDR3 DNA: TGTGCCAGCAGCCAACGAGCGGGGGGCATTTACAATGAGCAGTTCTTC
J gene: TRBJ1-2; V gene: TRBV5-1; clone size: NA; D gene: TRBD1; CDR3 protein: CASSSGTGTYGYTF; CDR3 DNA: TGCGCCAGCAGCTCCGGGACAGGAACTTATGGCTACACCTTC
J gene: TRBJ1-2; V gene: TRBV28; clone size: NA; D gene: NA; CDR3 protein: CASSPARGSNYGYTF; CDR3 DNA: TGTGCCAGCAGTCCAGCTAGGGGGAGCAACTATGGCTACACCTTC
J gene: TRBJ1-2; V gene: TRBV28; clone size: NA; D gene: NA; CDR3 protein: CASSSENYGYTF; CDR3 DNA: TGTGCCAGCAGTTCCGAGAACTATGGCTACACCTTC
J gene: TRBJ2-1; V gene: TRBV4-3; clone size: NA; D gene: NA; CDR3 protein: CASSQDEASVYNEQFF; CDR3 DNA: TGCGCCAGCAGCCAAGATGAGGCTAGCGTCTACAATGAGCAGTTCTTC
J gene: TRBJ1-2; V gene: TRBV11-1; clone size: NA; D gene: NA; CDR3 protein: CASSLYDRLPGGYTF; CDR3 DNA: TGTGCCAGCAGCTTGTACGATAGACTTCCGGGCGGCTACACCTTC
J gene: TRBJ1-6; V gene: TRBV6-1; clone size: NA; D gene: TRBD1; CDR3 protein: CASREDRGFSPLHF; CDR3 DNA: TGTGCCAGCAGGGAAGACAGGGGTTTTTCACCCCTCCACTTT
J gene: TRBJ1-2; V gene: TRBV6-2/TRBV6-3; clone size: NA; D gene: NA; CDR3 protein: CASSYSIGWGYTF; CDR3 DNA: TGTGCCAGCAGTTACTCGATTGGCTGGGGCTACACCTTC
J gene: TRBJ1-1; V gene: TRBV10-1; clone size: NA; D gene: NA; CDR3 protein: CASSESVEGIWAEAFF; CDR3 DNA: TGCGCCAGCAGTGAGTCGGTAGAGGGTATATGGGCTGAAGCTTTCTTT
J gene: TRBJ2-5; V gene: TRBV7-2; clone size: few; D gene: NA; CDR3 protein: CASSYRGPLGGETQYF; CDR3 DNA: TGTGCCAGCAGCTACAGGGGACCACTCGGAGGGGAGACCCAGTACTTC
J gene: TRBJ1-3; V gene: TRBV29-1; clone size: NA; D gene: NA; CDR3 protein: CSVVSTLSGNTIYF; CDR3 DNA: TGCAGCGTCGTCTCGACCCTCTCTGGAAACACCATATATTTT
J gene: TRBJ1-5; V gene: TRBV19; clone size: NA; D gene: NA; CDR3 protein: CASSRVGGQPQHF; CDR3 DNA: TGTGCCAGTAGCAGGGTGGGGGGTCAGCCCCAGCATTTT